Presented here are 17 T cell receptor beta chains from one specimen sequenced in a study of blood T cell repertoires in COVID-19. Produced via immunoSEQ multiplex PCR; TCRdb's table is partial and in-frame only. This table has about 180,000 clones, just over 85% appearing once. The sequencing sample was made of peripheral blood. The receptors here all came from a man between 45 and 60 years old with active or convalescent COVID-19.

The chain recombines TRBV4-2 with TRBJ2-7, with TRBD1 as a possible D gene (6 bases). The CDR3 is made up of 14 amino acids. The ends were cut back, 1 base at V and 0 bases at J, with 7 bases in the middle. Germline values: CDR1 LGHNA, CDR2 YNFKEQ. The CDR3 bases are TGTGCCAGCAGCCAAGGACAGGCCTCCTACGAGCAGTACTTC. Amino acid sequence: CASSQGQASYEQYF.

This clone was recorded once. This chain joins TRBV7-3 and TRBJ1-6; a possible D gene is TRBD1 (6 bases). Germline CDR1 and CDR2: SGHTA and FQGTGA. The CDR3 is made up of 14 amino acids. Trimming took 2 bases from V and 9 from J, leaving 11 bases between them. In nucleotides, the CDR3 is TGTGCCAGCAGCTTATCGGCCAGGGGTTCACCCCTCCACTTT. Amino acids: CASSLSARGSPLHF.

V and J are TRBV4-3 and TRBJ1-4; TRBD1 matches 8 bases. The length of the CDR3 is 21 residues. Per the germline V gene, CDR1 is LGHNA and CDR2 is YSLEER. V shed 0 bases, J shed 0 bases, and the junction held 15 bases outside the gene matches. The DNA for the CDR3 is TGCGCCAGCAGCCAAGATCGAGTGCGCAACAGGGGGTTTGCAACTAATGAAAAACTGTTTTTT. Protein sequence: CASSQDRVRNRGFATNEKLFF.

This clone was detected a few times. The V call is TRBV4-1, the J call TRBJ2-5; D may be TRBD1 (5 bases). Deletions cut 1 base from V and 1 base from J, with 16 bases between. Per the germline V gene, CDR1 is MGHRA and CDR2 is YSYEKL. CDR3 length equals 17 residues. The DNA for the CDR3 is TGCGCCAGCAGCCAAGGCGAAGGGGCACTGGGCCAAGAGACCCAGTACTTC. It encodes CASSQGEGALGQETQYF.

The chain uses TRBV7-3 and TRBJ1-6; no clear D. The V end lost 2 bases, the J end lost 6 bases, and 8 bases lay between the germline ends. The CDR3 is 14 amino acids. Germline values: CDR1 SGHTA, CDR2 FQGTGA. CDR3 in DNA: TGTGCCAGCAGCTTACAGAGGCTTAATTCACCCCTCCACTTT. Amino acid sequence: CASSLQRLNSPLHF.

The count of this clone is one. The rearrangement links TRBV4-1 to TRBJ2-7, with 14 bases matching TRBD2. Germline trimming cut 2 bases from V and 3 bases from J; bases unmatched to any gene: 9. The germline V gene has CDR1 MGHRA and CDR2 YSYEKL. CDR3 length: 18 amino acids. CDR3 nucleotides: TGCGCCAGCAGCCAAAGTTGGACTAGCGGGAGGACCGTCTACGAGCAGTACTTC. Amino acid sequence: CASSQSWTSGRTVYEQYF.

The rearrangement joins TRBV3-1 (or the pseudogene TRBV3-2) to TRBJ2-1; 8 bases map to TRBD1. Germline V CDR1 and CDR2: LGHDT, YNNKEL (reference sequence). The V gene end was trimmed by 4 bases and the J gene end by 8 bases; junction bases not matched to a gene: 10. This CDR3 is 15 amino acids long. CDR3 protein: CASSRQGAQMDEQFF. CDR3 nucleotides: TGTGCCAGCAGCCGGCAGGGGGCGCAAATGGATGAGCAGTTCTTC.

This clone was counted a single time. The chain combines TRBV7-9 with TRBJ2-7, with 7 bases lining up with TRBD2. Germline V gene sequence: CDR1 SEHNR, CDR2 FQNEAQ (reference sequence). The CDR3 sequence is 14 residues long. The V segment lost 5 bases and the J segment 4 bases; nucleotides outside the gene matches: 8. The CDR3 DNA follows: TGTGCCAGCAGCGGACCAAGCGGGACTTACGAGCAGTACTTC. It specifies CASSGPSGTYEQYF.

The chain uses TRBV11-2 and TRBJ1-1; D remains unclear. Trimming took 0 bases from V and 9 from J, leaving 8 bases between them. Germline V gives CDR1 SGHAT, CDR2 FQNNGV. The CDR3 spans 12 residues. The CDR3 nucleotides are TGTGCCAGCAGCTTAGAATGGCAGAAAGCTTTCTTT. This gives the protein CASSLEWQKAFF.

J is TRBJ1-1 and V is TRBV19, with D unclear. This CDR3 has 13 residues. The germline CDR1 and CDR2 sequences are LNHDA and SQIVND (reference sequence). Trimming removed 3 bases at V and 5 bases at J, with 10 bases between. The CDR3 coding sequence is TGTGCCAGTAGTATCCGAGGGTTAACTGAAGCTTTCTTT. It encodes CASSIRGLTEAFF.

This chain links TRBV9 with TRBJ1-4, with unresolved D. V was pared by 0 bases and J by 5 bases, with 8 bases between. This CDR3 region has 14 residues. Germline V gene sequence: CDR1 SGDLS, CDR2 YYNGEE. The DNA of the CDR3 is TGTGCCAGCAGCGTAGGAGCCCGAAATGAAAAACTGTTTTTT. It specifies CASSVGARNEKLFF. Filled out from reference TRBV9 and TRBJ1-4, the complete variable domain reads DSGVTQTPKHLITATGQRVTLRCSPRSGDLSVYWYQQSLDQGLQFLIQYYNGEERAKGNILERFSAQQFPDLHSELNLSSLELGDSALYFCASSVGARNEKLFFGSGTQLSVL.

The chain carries TRBV27 and TRBJ2-1, with TRBD2 matching 11 bases. Per germline, CDR1 MNHEY and CDR2 SMNVEV (reference sequence). After removal of 3 bases from V and 8 bases from J, the junction contained 9 bases not matched to a gene. The CDR3 extends over 16 amino acids. For the CDR3, the DNA is TGTGCCAGCAGTTTCCTTAGCGGGAGGGCCGTCGATGAGCAGTTCTTC. It translates to CASSFLSGRAVDEQFF.

The chain uses TRBV3-1 (or the pseudogene TRBV3-2) and TRBJ1-6; D remains ambiguous. Germline-derived CDR1 and CDR2 are LGHDT and YNNKEL (reference sequence). This CDR3 contains 13 residues. V lost 0 bases, J lost 14 bases, and 11 bases lay in between. The CDR3 loop is CASSQDRSSTLHF. Written as DNA, the CDR3 is TGTGCCAGCAGCCAAGATCGGAGCTCTACCCTCCACTTT.

V is TRBV5-6 and J is TRBJ1-1; 9 bases fit TRBD1. From germline, CDR1 is SGHDT and CDR2 YYEEEE. V lost 4 bases to trimming and J lost 1 base; unmatched junction nucleotides: 2. The CDR3 totals 14 residues. The CDR3 is CASSPTGGNTEAFF. For the CDR3, the DNA is TGTGCCAGCAGCCCGACAGGGGGGAACACTGAAGCTTTCTTT.

The chain is built from TRBV18 and TRBJ2-5; 9 nucleotides line up with TRBD1. There are 15 residues in the CDR3. V lost 5 bases, J lost 4 bases, and 8 bases stayed unmatched. The germline V gene encodes CDR1 KGHSH and CDR2 LQKENI. The DNA of the CDR3 is TGTGCCAGCTCATCAAACAGGGGGCGCGGAGAGACCCAGTACTTC. This translates into CASSSNRGRGETQYF.

The chain carries TRBV18 and TRBJ1-5; D unresolved. Per germline, CDR1 KGHSH and CDR2 LQKENI. Trimming stripped 3 bases from V and 0 bases from J, with 15 bases between. The CDR3 contains 17 residues. CDR3 residues: CASSPKDTLYSNQPQHF. CDR3 DNA sequence: TGTGCCAGCTCACCGAAAGACACCCTTTATAGCAATCAGCCCCAGCATTTT.

The chain joins TRBV7-9 to TRBJ1-1; D unresolved. Germline CDR1 is SEHNR and CDR2 is FQNEAQ (reference sequence). Between the trimmed V and J ends, which lost 5 bases and 4 bases, there was a span of 17 bases. The CDR3 length is 15 residues. The CDR3 loop is CASSLLGTDGTEAFF. In DNA form, the CDR3 reads TGTGCCAGCAGCCTTTTAGGAACAGACGGCACTGAAGCTTTCTTT.